Shown below are 12 T cell receptor beta chains from a single sample sequenced in a study of blood T cell repertoires in COVID-19. The data were produced by immunoSEQ multiplex PCR, yet TCRdb's version contains in-frame clones alone and is incomplete. The data contain 150,000 to 200,000 clones, less than 90% of them seen just once; the ten biggest clones take up 7.6%. Sequencing was performed on peripheral blood. All receptors derive from a woman between 65 and 79 years old with COVID-19, enrolled during active disease.

J is TRBJ2-7 and V is TRBV7-9; the D gene is possibly TRBD1 (6 bases). CDR3 length: 13 amino acids. Germline CDR1 reads SEHNR; CDR2 reads FQNEAQ (reference sequence). V gave up 7 bases and J gave up 4 bases, with 14 bases separating them. The CDR3 sequence: CASIPEGGYEQYF. The CDR3 nucleotides are TGTGCCAGCATCCCGGAAGGGGGTTACGAGCAGTACTTC. The complete variable domain, with remaining parts taken from reference TRBV7-9 and TRBJ2-7, reads DTGVSQNPRHKITKRGQNVTFRCDPISEHNRLYWYRQTLGQGPEFLTYFQNEAQLEKSRLLSDRFSAERPKGSFSTLEIQRTEQGDSAMYLCASIPEGGYEQYFGPGTRLTVT.

The V gene is TRBV30, the J gene TRBJ2-1; D not certain. Trimming shortened V by 0 bases and J by 0 bases, and 12 bases separated the two germline ends. The CDR3 extends over 16 amino acids. Germline V gives CDR1 GTSNPN, CDR2 SVGIG (reference sequence). The CDR3 region is CAWSVRGLSSYNEQFF. CDR3 in DNA: TGTGCCTGGAGTGTACGTGGGCTGAGCTCCTACAATGAGCAGTTCTTC.

J is TRBJ2-1 and V is TRBV7-2, with 7 bases identical to TRBD2. Germline assignment: CDR1 SGHTA and CDR2 FQGNSA. V shed 1 base and J 7 bases; nucleotides not matched to a gene: 10. The CDR3 contains 16 residues. CDR3 residues: CASSLVVRSGMNEQFF. CDR3 nucleotide sequence: TGTGCCAGCAGCTTAGTGGTTAGAAGCGGGATGAATGAGCAGTTCTTC.

This clone was seen just once. The V gene is TRBV7-3, the J gene TRBJ1-1, with D maybe TRBD1 (6 bases). The CDR3 covers 13 residues. V gave up 5 bases and J gave up 5 bases, with 12 bases separating them. Per the germline V gene, CDR1 is SGHTA and CDR2 is FQGTGA. CDR3: CASSKQGGTEAFF. The CDR3 DNA sequence: TGTGCCAGCAGCAAACAGGGAGGGACTGAAGCTTTCTTT.

This clone has only one observation. The chain combines TRBV7-8 with TRBJ2-3, with D perhaps matching TRBD2 (5 bases). CDR1 SGHVS and CDR2 FQNEAQ come from the germline V gene. CDR3 length: 13 residues. Trimming removed 6 bases at V and 5 bases at J, with 12 bases between. CDR3 nucleotides: TGTGCCAGCAGTTCGATACTAGGAGATACGCAGTATTTT. Protein product: CASSSILGDTQYF.

This chain connects TRBV5-1 to TRBJ2-5; TRBD2 matches at 13 bases. Trimming removed 4 bases from V and 5 bases from J; junction bases left unmatched: 8. The V gene's germline CDR1 is SGHRS and CDR2 YFSETQ. There are 16 residues in the CDR3. CDR3 nucleotide sequence: TGCGCCAGCAGCGCTACTAGCGGGAGGGCCCAGGAGACCCAGTACTTC. Protein product: CASSATSGRAQETQYF. Complete variable domain (other parts from reference TRBV5-1 and TRBJ2-5): KAGVTQTPRYLIKTRGQQVTLSCSPISGHRSVSWYQQTPGQGLQFLFEYFSETQRNKGNFPGRFSGRQFSNSRSEMNVSTLELGDSALYLCASSATSGRAQETQYFGPGTRLLVL.

The chain couples TRBV5-1 to TRBJ1-3; TRBD1 matches at 8 bases. There are 16 residues in the CDR3. Germline V CDR1 and CDR2: SGHRS, YFSETQ. The V gene end was trimmed by 4 bases and the J gene end by 0 bases; junction bases not matched to a gene: 6. The CDR3 DNA reads as TGCGCCAGCAGCCCCCAGGGGGCCATCTCTGGAAACACCATATATTTT. Amino acid sequence: CASSPQGAISGNTIYF.

The rearrangement joins TRBV6-4 to TRBJ1-2, with 9 bases that match TRBD1. V shed 6 bases and J 4 bases; nucleotides not matched to a gene: 9. Germline V gene sequence: CDR1 MRHNA, CDR2 SNTAGT. This CDR3 has 15 residues. In DNA form, the CDR3 reads TGTGCCAGCAGCGAGGGGACAGGGCGTTCCTATGGCTACACCTTC. It yields the protein CASSEGTGRSYGYTF.

The V gene is TRBV13, the J gene TRBJ1-3; D remains unclear. CDR1 PRHDT and CDR2 FYEKMQ come from the germline V gene (reference sequence). The length of the CDR3 is 14 residues. Trimming took off 5 bases at V and 1 base at J, with 9 bases between the two ends. CDR3 DNA sequence: TGTGCCAGCAGCCCTCGGGGTTCTGGAAACACCATATATTTT. As protein: CASSPRGSGNTIYF.

This clone has only a few counts. The chain is built from TRBV30 and TRBJ2-1; 9 bases are a match to TRBD1. The CDR3 covers 15 residues. J gave up 7 bases and V 1 base, and 8 bases lay outside the gene matches. The germline V gene has CDR1 GTSNPN and CDR2 SVGIG (reference sequence). CDR3 amino acids: CAWSAGQGSLNEQFF. The CDR3 bases are TGTGCCTGGAGTGCCGGACAGGGGTCGCTAAATGAGCAGTTCTTC.

This chain connects TRBV10-3 to TRBJ2-7; D possibly corresponds to TRBD2 (6 bases). V was cut by 7 bases and J by 8 bases, with 18 bases left in between. The CDR3 loop spans 13 amino acids. Germline CDR1 ENHRY, CDR2 SYGVKD. CDR3 coding DNA: TGTGCCATCAAGTCCCGGGAGTCACCAAAGCAGTACTTC. This translates into CAIKSRESPKQYF.

The CDR3 is CASSLPLGQGAAFF. DNA of the CDR3: TGTGCCAGCAGCTTACCCCTTGGACAGGGGGCTGCTTTCTTT. The chain is built from TRBV7-2 and TRBJ1-1, with 11 bases identical to TRBD1. The germline CDR1 and CDR2 sequences are SGHTA and FQGNSA. V was clipped by 2 bases and J by 11 bases; unmatched bases: 7. This CDR3 has 14 residues.